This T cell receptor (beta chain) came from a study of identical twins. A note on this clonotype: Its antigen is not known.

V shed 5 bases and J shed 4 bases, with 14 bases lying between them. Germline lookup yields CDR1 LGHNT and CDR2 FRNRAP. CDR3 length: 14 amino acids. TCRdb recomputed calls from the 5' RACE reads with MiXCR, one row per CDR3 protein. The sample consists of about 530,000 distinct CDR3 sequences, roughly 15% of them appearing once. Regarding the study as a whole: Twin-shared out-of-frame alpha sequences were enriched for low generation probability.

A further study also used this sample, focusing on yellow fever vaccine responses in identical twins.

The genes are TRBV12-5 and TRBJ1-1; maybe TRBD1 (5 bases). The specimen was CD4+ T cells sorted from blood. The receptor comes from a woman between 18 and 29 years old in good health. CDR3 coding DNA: TGTGCTAGTGGTAATCAGGGAGGTGGCACTGAAGCTTTCTTT. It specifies CASGNQGGGTEAFF.